The present entry profiles one TCR beta chain with its context. The target antigen is unknown. J gave up 8 bases and V 3 bases, and 6 bases lay outside the gene matches. CDR3 length: 15 residues. Germline lookup yields CDR1 KGHDR and CDR2 SFDVKD. TCRdb's copy holds only in-frame clones and misses some; the assay was immunoSEQ multiplex PCR. The sample lists under 150,000 clones, 85% to 95% seen once, with approximately 2.9% in the top ten. This sample was taken from a study of T cell responses to AZD1222 COVID-19 vaccine. Broader study findings: Clonal diversity may have been underestimated, and the donors were mostly white British, with more females than males. Dominant at 160-218 and 743-854, vaccine-associated CD4 TCRs also spanned spike.

The sequencing here drew on peripheral blood, taken on day 0 of MenACWY control vaccination. The chain joins TRBV24-1 to TRBJ2-1; 10 bases map to TRBD2. This clonotype was sampled from an adult in good health. The CDR3 sequence is CATSDRGTSEDEQFF. The DNA of the CDR3 is TGTGCCACCAGTGATCGCGGGACTAGCGAAGATGAGCAGTTCTTC.